The 8 T cell receptor beta chains listed next were all sequenced from one sample in a study of shared clonotypes between healthy human individuals. Some clones are missing from TCRdb's copy, which holds only in-frame ones; the method was immunoSEQ multiplex PCR. Here the sample spans roughly 1.4 million clones, approximately 98.5% being singletons. The specimen was naive CD4+ T cells sorted from blood. Subset: CD45RA+ positively selected. All receptors derive from a man aged 25 to 40 in good health.

The chain couples TRBV5-1 to TRBJ1-2, with 10 positions matching TRBD1. Per the germline V gene, CDR1 is SGHRS and CDR2 is YFSETQ. The CDR3 is 16 residues long. The V gene end was trimmed by 3 bases and the J gene end by 7 bases; junction bases not matched to a gene: 12. This CDR3 reads CASSWAGTGAIGGYTF. CDR3 bases: TGCGCCAGCAGCTGGGCCGGGACAGGGGCCATCGGTGGCTACACCTTC. The whole variable domain, remainder taken from reference TRBV5-1 and TRBJ1-2, is KAGVTQTPRYLIKTRGQQVTLSCSPISGHRSVSWYQQTPGQGLQFLFEYFSETQRNKGNFPGRFSGRQFSNSRSEMNVSTLELGDSALYLCASSWAGTGAIGGYTFGSGTRLTVV.

The chain combines TRBV5-8 with TRBJ1-1; D call uncertain. Germline V gene lookup returns CDR1 SGHTS and CDR2 YDEGEE. This CDR3 has 11 amino acids. V was pared by 4 bases and J by 3 bases, with 4 bases between. The CDR3: CASSPYTEAFF. The CDR3, as DNA: TGTGCCAGCAGCCCTTACACTGAAGCTTTCTTT.

Only a few counts were recorded for this clone. The chain employs TRBV30 and TRBJ1-3, with D possibly being TRBD1 (5 bases). In germline, CDR1 is GTSNPN, CDR2 SVGIG (reference sequence). This CDR3 comprises 15 residues. Between the trimmed V and J ends, which lost 4 bases and 0 bases, there was a span of 13 bases. As DNA, the CDR3 is TGTGCCTGGACCGAAACAGGAGGCTCTGGAAACACCATATATTTT. This encodes CAWTETGGSGNTIYF.

The gene calls are TRBV29-1 and TRBJ2-5, with D unclear. Germline V CDR1 and CDR2: SQVTM, ANQGSEA. V lost 5 bases and J 5 bases, leaving 15 bases between the germline ends. The CDR3 spans 13 residues. CDR3 DNA sequence: TGCAGCGTTTTGACTCAATTGGGGGAGACCCAGTACTTC. This translates into CSVLTQLGETQYF.

The chain has TRBV5-6 and TRBJ2-3; TRBD2 matches at 8 bases. Germline V gives CDR1 SGHDT, CDR2 YYEEEE. The CDR3 consists of 16 residues. J lost 0 bases, V lost 4 bases, and 7 bases had no gene match. The CDR3 sequence is CASSELAGLSTDTQYF. The CDR3 DNA is TGTGCCAGCAGCGAGCTAGCGGGTCTTAGCACAGATACGCAGTATTTT.

This chain joins TRBV5-1 and TRBJ2-3; TRBD2 matches at 7 bases. Per germline, CDR1 SGHRS and CDR2 YFSETQ. The junction had 6 bases not matched to a gene; V was cut back by 5 bases and J by 3 bases. The CDR3 is 14 amino acids. The CDR3 sequence is CASRPSGQTDTQYF. In DNA, the CDR3 is TGCGCCAGCAGGCCTAGCGGTCAAACAGATACGCAGTATTTT.

The chain has TRBV7-9 and TRBJ2-5; a weak D match, TRBD2 (5 bases). V was clipped by 4 bases and J by 2 bases, with 14 bases between them. The CDR3 totals 15 residues. Germline loops: CDR1 SEHNR, CDR2 FQNEAQ (reference sequence). CDR3 coding DNA: TGTGCCAGCAGCTCATCGGGAAGCCAGCAAGAGACCCAGTACTTC. As protein: CASSSSGSQQETQYF.

V is TRBV4-3 and J is TRBJ2-1; 11 bases fit TRBD2. The V and J ends lost 1 base and 0 bases, in that order; junction bases with no gene match: 17. The CDR3 extends over 22 amino acids. CDR1 and CDR2 (germline): LGHNA, YSLEER. The CDR3 protein is CASSQGGALGLLAGDSYNEQFF. The DNA for the CDR3 is TGCGCCAGCAGCCAAGGTGGTGCCTTAGGACTACTAGCGGGAGACTCCTACAATGAGCAGTTCTTC.